This TCR beta chain is drawn from a study of T-cell memory formation after mild COVID-19. Study-level findings and limits: The main location of contracting CD4+ clones was CM and EM, and that of contracting CD8+ clones was EMRA. Clones contracting day 15 to 85 were balanced CD4/CD8; later expanders leaned CD4+.

This clonotype was recorded a few times. Antigen unknown. One entry per CDR3 protein results from TCRdb running MiXCR on the 5' RACE reads. The sample lists 450,000 to 650,000 distinct CDR3 sequences, 20% occurring once. With 3 bases removed from V and 11 bases from J, the gap between germline ends came to 10 bases. This CDR3 spans 10 amino acids. Germline-derived CDR1 and CDR2 are DFQATT and SNEGSKA (reference sequence). J is TRBJ1-1 and V is TRBV20-1, with D maybe TRBD1 (6 bases). Sequences were obtained from PBMCs or a T cell subset sorted from them (not recorded which). The receptor was derived from an adult woman who had mild COVID-19 (a few samples of this study predate the infection). Cell type and time point are not known. CDR3 nucleotides: TGCAGTGCTAGTCCCGGACAGGCTTTCTTT. Amino acids: CSASPGQAFF.